This TCR beta chain was obtained from a study of T-cell reconstitution after alpha-beta-depleted transplantation in children. This clonotype came up many times. The authors prepared the TCRbeta library with unique molecular identifiers. MiXCR, run by TCRdb on the PCR reads, gives a single entry per CDR3 protein. The data contain about 200,000 distinct CDR3 sequences, roughly 6.6% of them seen just once; the ten biggest clones take up 5.5% to 6.5%. The trim removed 5 bases at V and 12 bases at J, leaving 9 bases unmatched. Germline CDR1 reads SGHNT; CDR2 reads YENEEA. The CDR3 has 14 amino acids. The specimen comprised PBMCs, sampled before TCRalphabeta/CD19-depleted stem cell transplant. V and J are TRBV11-3 and TRBJ2-1; 11 positions agree with TRBD2. The sequence derives from a boy between 2 and 10 years old with acute lymphoblastic leukemia, due to receive a stem cell transplant. The CDR3 is CASSSGLAGPGQFF. The CDR3 DNA is TGTGCCAGCAGCAGTGGACTAGCGGGCCCAGGGCAGTTCTTC.